The TCR beta chain under discussion was sequenced for a study of regulatory T cells in long-lasting Graves disease. Investigators prepared the TCR beta libraries by applying iRepertoire HTBI primers and Arm-PCR of CDR3 regions. TCRdb reprocessed the multiplex PCR reads via MiXCR and lists one record per CDR3 protein. This table has some 420,000 distinct CDR3 sequences, under 25% appearing once. Study-wide findings and caveats: Exclusively peripheral blood, rather than thyroid tissue, was studied. For persistent Graves' patients, TCR diversity was lower than for newly diagnosed ones.

Of note for this clonotype: Its antigen remains unknown.

Sample time point: persistent/refractory GD, antithyroid drugs over 5 years with positive TRAb. Researchers made the TCR library from RNA that was extracted from PBMCs. The origin of this receptor is a female donor with Graves disease. The sample was peripheral blood mononuclear cells (PBMCs), taken when the disease was refractory, from a patient treated with antithyroid drugs.

The CDR3 here is CASSFGDRIGAFF. CDR3 nucleotide sequence: TGTGCCAGCAGCTTTGGGGACAGGATCGGGGCTTTCTTT. This chain connects TRBV7-9 to TRBJ1-1; 8 bases match TRBD1. The germline V gene encodes CDR1 SEHNR and CDR2 FQNEAQ (reference sequence). The CDR3 is 13 residues long. Trimming cost V 3 bases and J 11 bases; bases outside gene matches: 8.